This entry lists 9 T cell receptor beta chains sequenced from one sample in a study of CD8+ T cells in alopecia areata. The treatment was: oral pan-JAK inhibitor, 5-10 mg twice daily. Isolated RNA was reverse transcribed into cDNA used as the sequencing template. The assay was immunoSEQ multiplex PCR, and TCRdb's table has in-frame clones only and misses some. This table has approximately 200,000 clones, 60% to 70% appearing once. Sequencing used CD4+ T cells sorted from blood, obtained at week 4, from a patient treated with tofacitinib. The source is a human donor with alopecia areata.

This clone was counted a few times. The chain carries TRBV4-3 and TRBJ1-2, with D possibly TRBD1 on 5 matching bases. CDR1 is LGHNA and CDR2 is YSLEER in the germline V gene. The CDR3 consists of 14 residues. Trimming removed 0 bases from V and 8 bases from J, with 13 bases in between. The CDR3 DNA reads as TGCGCCAGCAGCCAAGATGCCCACCGGGGGGGCTACACCTTC. Translation gives CASSQDAHRGGYTF.

The rearrangement uses TRBV7-9 and TRBJ1-3; D unclear. This CDR3 comprises 12 residues. Germline V lookup: CDR1 SEHNR, CDR2 FQNEAQ (reference sequence). V shed 4 bases and J shed 4 bases, with 5 bases lying between them. CDR3 nucleotide sequence: TGTGCCAGCAGCTCCGAAGGAAACACCATATATTTT. Amino acids: CASSSEGNTIYF.

The rearrangement links TRBV6-5 to TRBJ1-1; no clear D gene. The V end was cut by 5 bases, the J end by 0 bases, with 7 bases between. CDR3 size: 13 residues. The germline V gene encodes CDR1 MNHEY and CDR2 SVGAGI. CDR3 protein: CASSGNMNTEAFF. CDR3 coding DNA: TGTGCCAGCAGTGGAAACATGAACACTGAAGCTTTCTTT.

This chain uses TRBV30 with TRBJ2-2, with D tentatively TRBD2 (5 bases). The V end lost 7 bases, the J end lost 1 base, and 13 bases lay between the germline ends. Germline loops: CDR1 GTSNPN, CDR2 SVGIG (reference sequence). CDR3 size: 14 residues. The CDR3 loop is CASPGVENTGELFF. CDR3 nucleotides: TGTGCCTCACCCGGGGTGGAGAACACCGGGGAGCTGTTTTTT.

The chain couples TRBV19 to TRBJ2-2, with D perhaps matching TRBD1 (6 bases). Trimming took 4 bases from V and 7 from J, leaving 16 bases between them. Germline loops: CDR1 LNHDA, CDR2 SQIVND (reference sequence). This CDR3 region has 15 residues. The CDR3 coding sequence is TGTGCCAGTAGTACGGTCAGGGGTCGGAACGGGGAGCTGTTTTTT. It is translated as CASSTVRGRNGELFF.

This clone was picked up a small number of times. The chain has TRBV29-1 and TRBJ1-2, with 7 bases identical to TRBD1. J lost 5 bases, V lost 6 bases, and 9 bases had no gene match. This CDR3 spans 13 amino acids. Germline CDR1 reads SQVTM; CDR2 reads ANQGSEA. DNA for the CDR3: TGCAGCGTCGAGGGACAGCGAAATTATGGCTACACCTTC. This sequence encodes CSVEGQRNYGYTF.

This clone was found a few times. The rearrangement joins TRBV30 to TRBJ2-7; 11 bases agree with TRBD1. Unmatched junction bases numbered 9, after V lost 3 bases and J lost 5 bases. This CDR3 is built from 15 residues. Looked up from germline, CDR1 is GTSNPN and CDR2 is SVGIG (reference sequence). CDR3 loop: CAWRKDRGLSNEQYF. The CDR3 bases are TGTGCCTGGAGAAAGGACAGGGGGCTTTCTAACGAGCAGTACTTC.

The V gene is TRBV19, the J gene TRBJ2-5, with D perhaps matching TRBD1 (6 bases). The V end was cut by 5 bases, the J end by 1 base, with 11 bases between. The CDR3 covers 14 residues. Germline V gene sequence: CDR1 LNHDA, CDR2 SQIVND (reference sequence). The CDR3 loop is CASSFGQSQETQYF. In DNA form, the CDR3 reads TGTGCCAGTAGTTTCGGACAGAGCCAAGAGACCCAGTACTTC.

The rearrangement links TRBV7-2 to TRBJ1-2; D not certain. This CDR3 comprises 14 residues. Germline V gene lookup returns CDR1 SGHTA and CDR2 FQGNSA. Between the trimmed V and J ends, which lost 1 base and 8 bases, there was a span of 14 bases. The DNA of the CDR3 is TGTGCCAGCAGCTTAGACACGCGAACCATAGGCTACACCTTC. This translates into CASSLDTRTIGYTF.